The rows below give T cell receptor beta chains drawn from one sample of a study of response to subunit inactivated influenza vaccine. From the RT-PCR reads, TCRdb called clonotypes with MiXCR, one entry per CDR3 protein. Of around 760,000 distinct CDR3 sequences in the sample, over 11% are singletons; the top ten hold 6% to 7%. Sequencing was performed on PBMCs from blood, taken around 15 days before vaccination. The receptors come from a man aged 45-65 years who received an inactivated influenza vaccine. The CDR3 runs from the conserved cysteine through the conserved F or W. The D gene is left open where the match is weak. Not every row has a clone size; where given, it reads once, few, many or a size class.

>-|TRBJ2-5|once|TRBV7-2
CASSFSRSAQYF
TGTGCCAGCAGCTTTTCCAGGTCGGCCCAGTACTTC
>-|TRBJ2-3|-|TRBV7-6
CASSLRGIRGTDTQYF
TGTGCCAGCAGCTTACGGGGAATTCGGGGCACAGATACGCAGTATTTT
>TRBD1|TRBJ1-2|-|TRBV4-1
CASKKTGTSYGYTF
TGCGCCAGCAAAAAGACAGGGACCTCCTATGGCTACACCTTC
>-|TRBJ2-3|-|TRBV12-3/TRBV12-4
CASSLRNTDTQYF
TGTGCCAGCAGTTTACGGAACACAGATACGCAGTATTTT
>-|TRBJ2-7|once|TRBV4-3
CASSQFRGPGSYEQYF
TGCGCCAGCAGCCAATTCCGGGGGCCTGGGTCGTACGAGCAGTACTTC
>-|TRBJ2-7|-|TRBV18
CASSPGGKIGEQYF
TGTGCCAGCTCACCTGGCGGGAAAATAGGCGAGCAGTACTTC
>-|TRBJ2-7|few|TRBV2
CASRGQSKEQYF
TGTGCCAGCAGAGGACAGTCGAAGGAGCAGTACTTC
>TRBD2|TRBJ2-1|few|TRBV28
CAIGISGNLYNEQFF
TGTGCCATCGGTATTAGCGGGAACCTCTACAATGAGCAGTTCTTC
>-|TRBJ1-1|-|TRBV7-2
CASSAQVLNTEAFF
TGTGCCAGCAGCGCACAGGTTCTGAACACTGAAGCTTTCTTT
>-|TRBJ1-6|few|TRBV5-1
CASSLETYSPLHF
TGCGCCAGCAGCTTGGAGACCTATTCACCCCTCCACTTT
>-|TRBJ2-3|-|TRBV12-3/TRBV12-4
CASRFSAGTDTQYF
TGTGCCAGCAGATTTTCCGCAGGCACAGATACGCAGTATTTT
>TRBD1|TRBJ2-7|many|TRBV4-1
CASSQLKGQDNEQYF
TGCGCCAGCAGCCAATTGAAGGGACAGGATAACGAGCAGTACTTC
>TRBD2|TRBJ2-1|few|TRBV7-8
CASSSGRSDEQFF
TGTGCCAGCAGTAGCGGGAGGTCCGATGAGCAGTTCTTC
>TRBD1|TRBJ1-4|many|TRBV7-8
CASRRTGGYEKLFF
TGTGCCAGCAGGAGAACAGGGGGCTATGAAAAACTGTTTTTT
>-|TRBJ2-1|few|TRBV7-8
CASSLTGTWGNEQFF
TGTGCCAGCAGCTTGACCGGGACCTGGGGCAATGAGCAGTTCTTC
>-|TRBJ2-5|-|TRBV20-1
CSARDLKQVQETQYF
TGCAGTGCTAGAGATTTGAAACAAGTACAAGAGACCCAGTACTTC
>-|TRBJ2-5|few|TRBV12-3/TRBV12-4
CASTLGGRQETQYF
TGTGCCAGCACTCTGGGGGGTAGGCAAGAGACCCAGTACTTC
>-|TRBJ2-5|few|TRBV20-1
CSATKDGGQETQYF
TGCAGTGCTACAAAAGACGGAGGACAAGAGACCCAGTACTTC
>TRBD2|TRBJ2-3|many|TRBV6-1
CASSEAVAGGPTDTQYF
TGTGCCAGCAGTGAAGCCGTAGCGGGGGGACCCACAGATACGCAGTATTTT
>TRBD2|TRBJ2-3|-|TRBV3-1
CASSQPLGLAGGTQYF
TGTGCCAGCAGCCAGCCACTGGGACTAGCGGGGGGTACGCAGTATTTT
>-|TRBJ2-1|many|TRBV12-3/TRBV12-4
CASSSPPPQEQFF
TGTGCCAGCAGCTCGCCCCCTCCCCAGGAGCAGTTCTTC
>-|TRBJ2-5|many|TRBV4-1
CASSRLSGTQETQYF
TGCGCCAGCAGCAGACTTTCGGGGACCCAAGAGACCCAGTACTTC
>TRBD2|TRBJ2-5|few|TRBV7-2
CASSKTRGGGAEETQYF
TGTGCCAGCAGCAAAACGAGGGGCGGGGGGGCTGAAGAGACCCAGTACTTC
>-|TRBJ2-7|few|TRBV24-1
CATSDNIPGLQYF
TGTGCCACCAGTGATAACATCCCGGGGTTGCAGTACTTC
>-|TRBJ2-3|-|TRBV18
CASSPPIGVGTQYF
TGTGCCAGCTCACCACCTATCGGGGTAGGAACGCAGTATTTT
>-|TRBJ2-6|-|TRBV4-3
CASSQDGWGSFSGANVLTF
TGCGCCAGCAGCCAAGACGGTTGGGGCAGCTTCTCTGGGGCCAACGTCCTGACTTTC